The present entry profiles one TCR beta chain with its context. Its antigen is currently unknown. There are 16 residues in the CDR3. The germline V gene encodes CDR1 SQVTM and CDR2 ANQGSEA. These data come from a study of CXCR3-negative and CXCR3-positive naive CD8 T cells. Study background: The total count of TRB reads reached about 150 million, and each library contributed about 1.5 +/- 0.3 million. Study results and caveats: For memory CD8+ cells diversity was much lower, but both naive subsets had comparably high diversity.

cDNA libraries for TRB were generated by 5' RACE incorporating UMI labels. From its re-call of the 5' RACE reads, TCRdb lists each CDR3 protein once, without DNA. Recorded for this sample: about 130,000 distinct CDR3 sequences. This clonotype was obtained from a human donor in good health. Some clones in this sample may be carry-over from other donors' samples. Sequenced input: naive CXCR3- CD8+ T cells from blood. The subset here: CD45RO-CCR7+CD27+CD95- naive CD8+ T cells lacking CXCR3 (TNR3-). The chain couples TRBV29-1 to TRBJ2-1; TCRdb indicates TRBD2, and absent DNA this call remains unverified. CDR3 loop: CSVEGARAGEYNEQFF.